This TCR beta chain was obtained from a study of cytomegalovirus exposure and HLA in healthy donors. Study observations and caveats: In a later analysis, V- and J-gene trimming of beta chains associated with a DCLRE1C missense variant, replicated independently. Previously analyzed data showed that most TCR beta V segments were productive at a frequency of about 87% or about 30%. Per published accounts, TCR beta sequences correctly predicted the HLA-A and HLA-B alleles of most subjects.

The length of the CDR3 is 12 residues. Germline V gene sequence: CDR1 SGHDT, CDR2 YYEEEE. Trimming shortened V by 4 bases and J by 8 bases, and 12 bases separated the two germline ends. Both 60 Vbeta primers and 13 Jbeta primers went into the PCR. Original methodology: Unique TCR beta chains totaled roughly 81 million in a later count, with approximately 11 million of them shared. The protocol was immunoSEQ multiplex PCR, while the TCRdb copy is restricted to in-frame clones and leaves out a portion. V, J and clone size were drawn from that table, and D and trimming were deduced from the DNA. This table holds more than 95,000 clones, 81% found once. Regarding this clone: Antigen specificity is unknown.

The chain couples TRBV5-6 to TRBJ1-1, with D uncertain. The sample taken for sequencing was PBMCs. This sequence originates from a man younger than 35 in good health and CMV-seronegative. The CDR3 bases are TGTGCCAGCAGCCTTCCATTGCAGGAAGCTTTCTTT. As protein: CASSLPLQEAFF.